One sample yielded the 18 T cell receptor beta chains listed below, sequenced in a study of vaccination effects on CD4 cells after COVID-19. These receptors are not linked to any known antigen. CD4+ T cell isolation took place after more than eight days of culture. It was two doses of either the BNT162b2 or mRNA-1273 vaccine that participants received. Clones were sequenced by immunoSEQ multiplex PCR, and TCRdb holds only the in-frame ones, with some missing. This sample yields more than 55,000 clones, of which 78% are seen a single time; roughly 4.2% belongs to the top ten. The source was CD4+ T cells from PBMCs cultured without peptide, collected after COVID-19 vaccination. The source is a human donor who received a COVID-19 vaccine.

V and J are TRBV7-3 and TRBJ2-2; a weak D match, TRBD2 (5 bases). The CDR3 is 14 amino acids. Germline CDR1 reads SGHTA; CDR2 reads FQGTGA. V shed 2 bases and J shed 1 base, with 5 bases lying between them. The CDR3 spells CASSLGGNTGELFF. The CDR3, as DNA: TGTGCCAGCAGCTTAGGAGGGAACACCGGGGAGCTGTTTTTT.

The rearrangement links TRBV6-5 to TRBJ1-6, with D hard to call. The CDR3 has 13 residues. The V end was cut by 10 bases, the J end by 8 bases, with 15 bases between. Per the germline V gene, CDR1 is MNHEY and CDR2 is SVGAGI. As DNA, the CDR3 is TGTGCCACCTCCGAGGTCCGCTATTCACCCCTCCACTTT. Residues: CATSEVRYSPLHF.

The CDR3 protein is CASSQGGQGYTDTQYF. The CDR3 DNA reads TGCGCCAGCAGCCAAGGAGGCCAGGGGTACACAGATACGCAGTATTTT. The V call is TRBV4-1, the J call TRBJ2-3; perhaps TRBD1 as D (6 bases). There are 16 residues in the CDR3. Germline V lookup: CDR1 MGHRA, CDR2 YSYEKL. Trimming removed 1 base from V and 2 bases from J, with 13 bases in between.

The rearrangement links TRBV6-5 to TRBJ2-3; unclear D gene. V gave up 1 base and J gave up 3 bases, with 14 bases separating them. The CDR3 length is 16 residues. Germline V gene sequence: CDR1 MNHEY, CDR2 SVGAGI. DNA for the CDR3: TGTGCCAGCAGTTACTTACAAGCGCCACGTACAGATACGCAGTATTTT. Translation gives CASSYLQAPRTDTQYF.

A single count supports this clone. Other DNA sequences in the sample encode the same CDR3. The V call is TRBV28, the J call TRBJ2-7; D may be TRBD1 (6 bases). Germline V gene lookup returns CDR1 MDHEN and CDR2 SYDVKM. V was shortened by 6 bases and J by 4 bases, with 16 bases between the two germline ends. The CDR3 sequence is 14 residues long. The CDR3 is CASSLRGPPYEQYF. CDR3 sequence (DNA): TGTGCCAGCAGCCTCAGGGGACCCCCTTACGAGCAGTACTTC.

This chain links TRBV28 with TRBJ2-1; the match to TRBD2 covers 7 bases. V was pared by 8 bases and J by 3 bases, with 10 bases of the junction left unmatched. In germline, CDR1 is MDHEN, CDR2 SYDVKM. This CDR3 has 15 amino acids. Here the CDR3 reads CASRRGVSNYNEQFF. The CDR3 coding sequence is TGTGCCAGCCGCCGGGGGGTTAGTAACTACAATGAGCAGTTCTTC.

This clone was detected only once. This chain links TRBV15 with TRBJ2-2; D ambiguous. From germline, CDR1 is LNHNV and CDR2 YYDKDF (reference sequence). This CDR3 has 14 residues. Trimming removed 0 bases from V and 4 bases from J, with 6 bases in between. The DNA of the CDR3 is TGTGCCACCAGCAGAGAACAGTCCACCGGGGAGCTGTTTTTT. This codes for CATSREQSTGELFF.

The chain uses TRBV20-1 and TRBJ1-1; D is unresolved. With 3 bases removed from V and 1 base from J, the gap between germline ends came to 3 bases. Germline V gives CDR1 DFQATT, CDR2 SNEGSKA (reference sequence). The length of the CDR3 is 11 residues. CDR3 nucleotides: TGCAGTGCTAGCCAGAACACTGAAGCTTTCTTT. Protein product: CSASQNTEAFF.

The J gene is TRBJ2-1, the V gene TRBV4-2; 16 bases line up with TRBD2. With 3 bases clipped from V and 6 bases from J, the junction kept 5 bases outside the gene matches. Germline CDR1 is LGHNA and CDR2 is YNFKEQ. The CDR3 spans 17 residues. The CDR3 protein is CASSQVGTSGGANEQFF. The CDR3 coding sequence is TGTGCCAGCAGCCAGGTTGGGACTAGCGGGGGGGCCAATGAGCAGTTCTTC.

This clone showed up just once. The rearrangement joins TRBV2 to TRBJ1-5, with a tentative D call TRBD1 (5 bases). Trimming removed 4 bases from V and 4 bases from J, with 14 bases in between. This CDR3 spans 15 amino acids. Germline V gene sequence: CDR1 SNHLY, CDR2 FYNNEI. In nucleotides, the CDR3 is TGTGCCAGCAGTGTCCAGGGACTTAGTAATCAGCCCCAGCATTTT. This translates into CASSVQGLSNQPQHF. Complete variable domain (other parts from reference TRBV2 and TRBJ1-5): EPEVTQTPSHQVTQMGQEVILRCVPISNHLYFYWYRQILGQKVEFLVSFYNNEISEKSEIFDDQFSVERPDGSNFTLKIRSTKLEDSAMYFCASSVQGLSNQPQHFGDGTRLSIL.

This clone was counted a few times. J is TRBJ1-2 and V is TRBV28; 7 bases are shared with TRBD1. The CDR3 is 15 residues long. Germline V CDR1 and CDR2: MDHEN, SYDVKM. V was pared by 4 bases and J by 6 bases, with 11 bases of the junction left unmatched. This chain's CDR3 is CASSSTGVGGNGYTF. The DNA of the CDR3 is TGTGCCAGCAGTTCCACAGGGGTAGGGGGCAATGGCTACACCTTC.

This chain links TRBV11-2 with TRBJ2-7; D gene unclear. The germline gives CDR1 SGHAT, CDR2 FQNNGV. With 3 bases removed from V and 0 bases from J, the gap between germline ends came to 6 bases. This CDR3 is 13 amino acids long. The CDR3 DNA sequence: TGTGCCAGCAGCTTGACGGCCTCCTACGAGCAGTACTTC. It yields the protein CASSLTASYEQYF. Using reference TRBV11-2 and TRBJ2-7 for the parts outside the CDR3, the full variable domain is EAGVAQSPRYKIIEKRQSVAFWCNPISGHATLYWYQQILGQGPKLLIQFQNNGVVDDSQLPKDRFSAERLKGVDSTLKIQPAKLEDSAVYLCASSLTASYEQYFGPGTRLTVT.

The J gene is TRBJ1-1, the V gene TRBV18; possibly TRBD1 for D (5 bases). The CDR3 sequence is 13 residues long. V was trimmed by 3 bases and J by 3 bases, leaving 8 bases between them. From germline, CDR1 is KGHSH and CDR2 LQKENI. This CDR3 reads CASSPQGYTEAFF. Here the CDR3 DNA reads TGTGCCAGCTCACCCCAGGGTTACACTGAAGCTTTCTTT.

Points on this clone: Other DNA variants within this sample encode the same CDR3. This chain uses TRBV28 with TRBJ1-2, with 9 bases lining up with TRBD1. The CDR3 sequence is 13 residues long. Trimming removed 3 bases from V and 5 bases from J; junction bases left unmatched: 1. Germline CDR1 and CDR2: MDHEN and SYDVKM. Here the CDR3 DNA reads TGTGCCAGCAGTTTGGGACAGGGATATGGCTACACCTTC. The encoded protein is CASSLGQGYGYTF.

The V and J genes are TRBV6-5 and TRBJ1-5; 9 nucleotides match TRBD1. Trimming cost V 5 bases and J 7 bases; bases outside gene matches: 6. There are 14 residues in the CDR3. CDR1 is MNHEY, CDR2 SVGAGI, per germline. For the CDR3, the DNA is TGTGCCAGCAGTCCGGGACAGGGACGACAGCCCCAGCATTTT. The encoded protein is CASSPGQGRQPQHF.

The V gene is TRBV6-5, the J gene TRBJ2-4; D ambiguous. CDR1 MNHEY and CDR2 SVGAGI come from the germline V gene. The CDR3 is 15 amino acids. V shed 4 bases and J shed 0 bases, with 10 bases lying between them. CDR3 coding DNA: TGTGCCAGCAGTTCATGGAGTCAAGCCAAAAACATTCAGTACTTC. Its translation: CASSSWSQAKNIQYF.

The chain links TRBV5-1 to TRBJ2-3; the D is unclear. The length of the CDR3 is 14 residues. Germline assignment: CDR1 SGHRS and CDR2 YFSETQ. Between the trimmed V and J ends, which lost 4 bases and 5 bases, there was a span of 14 bases. This CDR3 reads CASSTQPWVDTQYF. CDR3 coding DNA: TGCGCCAGCAGCACCCAACCCTGGGTAGATACGCAGTATTTT.

The chain combines TRBV7-2 with TRBJ2-7, with 14 positions matching TRBD2. Looked up from germline, CDR1 is SGHTA and CDR2 is FQGNSA. V shed 1 base, J shed 7 bases, and the junction held 0 bases outside the gene matches. This CDR3 has 14 amino acids. In nucleotides, the CDR3 is TGTGCCAGCAGCTTAGGACTAGCGGGAGGGGAGCAGTACTTC. It is translated as CASSLGLAGGEQYF.